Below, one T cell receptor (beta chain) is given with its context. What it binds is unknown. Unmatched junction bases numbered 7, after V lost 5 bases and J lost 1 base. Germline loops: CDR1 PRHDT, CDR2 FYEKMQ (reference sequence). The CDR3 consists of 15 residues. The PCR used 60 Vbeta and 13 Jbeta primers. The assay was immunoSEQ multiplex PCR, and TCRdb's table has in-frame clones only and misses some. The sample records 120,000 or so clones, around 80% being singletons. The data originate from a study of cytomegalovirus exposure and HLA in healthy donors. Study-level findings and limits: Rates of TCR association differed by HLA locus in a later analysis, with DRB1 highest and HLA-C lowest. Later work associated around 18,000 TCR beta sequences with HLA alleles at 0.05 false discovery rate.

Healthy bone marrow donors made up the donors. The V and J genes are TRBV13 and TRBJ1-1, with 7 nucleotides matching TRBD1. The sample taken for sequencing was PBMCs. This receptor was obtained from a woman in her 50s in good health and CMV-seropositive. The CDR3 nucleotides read TGTGCCAGCAGCGGGGACACAGGGGCGAACACTGAAGCTTTCTTT. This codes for CASSGDTGANTEAFF.